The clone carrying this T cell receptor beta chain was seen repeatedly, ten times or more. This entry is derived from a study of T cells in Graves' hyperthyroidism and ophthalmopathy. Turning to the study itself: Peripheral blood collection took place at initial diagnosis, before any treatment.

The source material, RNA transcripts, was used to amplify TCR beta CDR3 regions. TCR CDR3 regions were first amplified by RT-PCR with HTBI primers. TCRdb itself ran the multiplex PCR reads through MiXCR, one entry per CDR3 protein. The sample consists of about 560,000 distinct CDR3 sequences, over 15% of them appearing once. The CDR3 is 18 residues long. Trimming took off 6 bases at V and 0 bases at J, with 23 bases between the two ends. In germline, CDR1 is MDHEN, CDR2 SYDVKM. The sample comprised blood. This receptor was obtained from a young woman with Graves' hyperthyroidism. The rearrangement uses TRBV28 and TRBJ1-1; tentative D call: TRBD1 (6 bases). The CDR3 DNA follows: TGTGCCAGCAGCGCCCGGGGGGGCTGGGGTGCTATGAACACTGAAGCTTTCTTT. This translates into CASSARGGWGAMNTEAFF.